The 21 T cell receptor beta chains below all came from one sample that was sequenced in a study of spatial heterogeneity in lung cancer. General study points: Expanded alpha and beta TCR counts within tumors tracked tumor mutation counts.

TCRdb called the 5' RACE reads again in MiXCR, with one record for every CDR3 protein. The sample includes under 20,000 distinct CDR3 sequences, 5% to 6% of them seen just once. Time point specified: sample taken at primary tumor resection. These receptors lack a known antigen. Material: lung tumor tissue, obtained at surgery. The receptors come from a female donor with early-stage non-small cell lung cancer.

The table lists this clonotype with many counts. Since the library was made to target alpha chains, this beta chain is a stray read and its abundance is not meaningful. The chain has TRBV5-1 and TRBJ2-5; 8 bases agree with TRBD1. Germline CDR1 is SGHRS and CDR2 is YFSETQ. Trimming at V came to 4 bases and at J to 2 bases, leaving 4 bases not matched to a gene. CDR3 size: 14 residues. The CDR3 DNA reads TGCGCCAGCAGCGTCGGACAGGGTCAAGAGACCCAGTACTTC. Protein: CASSVGQGQETQYF. Looking up the rest from reference TRBV5-1 and TRBJ2-5 gives the full variable domain: KAGVTQTPRYLIKTRGQQVTLSCSPISGHRSVSWYQQTPGQGLQFLFEYFSETQRNKGNFPGRFSGRQFSNSRSEMNVSTLELGDSALYLCASSVGQGQETQYFGPGTRLLVL.

As to this clonotype: With the library built for alpha chains, this beta chain is off target and its frequency is not meaningful. This chain connects TRBV28 to TRBJ2-7; D is unclear. V was clipped by 5 bases and J by 2 bases, with 7 bases between them. CDR1 MDHEN and CDR2 SYDVKM come from the germline V gene. This CDR3 has 12 residues. CDR3 protein: CASSLPPYEQYF. Here the CDR3 DNA reads TGTGCCAGCAGTCTTCCCCCCTACGAGCAGTACTTC.

This clonotype was detected only a few times. This beta chain is an unintended read in a library built for alpha chains; its size means little. V is TRBV30 and J is TRBJ2-4; no definite D call. Germline V gene sequence: CDR1 GTSNPN, CDR2 SVGIG (reference sequence). The CDR3 extends over 16 amino acids. The V gene lost 0 bases and the J gene lost 1 base, with 13 bases spanning the gap. The CDR3 loop is CAWSVGILQAKNIQYF. In nucleotides, the CDR3 is TGTGCCTGGAGTGTTGGTATTTTACAGGCCAAAAACATTCAGTACTTC. Using reference TRBV30 and TRBJ2-4 for the parts outside the CDR3, the full variable domain is SQTIHQWPATLVQPVGSPLSLECTVEGTSNPNLYWYRQAAGRGLQLLFYSVGIGQISSEVPQNLSASRPQDRQFILSSKKLLLSDSGFYLCAWSVGILQAKNIQYFGAGTRLSVL.

Turning to this clonotype: A library prepared for alpha chains yielded this beta chain as an off-target read; its size is of little meaning. The chain has TRBV27 and TRBJ2-2; TRBD2 matches 7 bases. V shed 1 base and J 5 bases; nucleotides not matched to a gene: 1. CDR3 size: 14 residues. The V gene's germline CDR1 is MNHEY and CDR2 SMNVEV (reference sequence). The CDR3 reads CASSLLAGTGELFF. As DNA, the CDR3 is TGTGCCAGCAGTTTATTAGCGGGTACCGGGGAGCTGTTTTTT.

This clonotype was seen a handful of times. Since the library was made to target alpha chains, this beta chain is a stray read and its abundance is not meaningful. The V and J genes are TRBV18 and TRBJ2-5; 8 bases align to TRBD1. V dropped 3 bases and J dropped 5; count of bases not matched to a gene: 14. Germline lookup yields CDR1 KGHSH and CDR2 LQKENI. The CDR3 length is 17 residues. The CDR3 protein is CASSPGDRQFREETQYF. CDR3 bases: TGTGCCAGCTCACCGGGGGACAGGCAATTCAGGGAGGAGACCCAGTACTTC.

Many counts were recorded for this clonotype. The library was built for alpha chains, so this beta chain is an off-target read and its size means little. V and J are TRBV20-1 and TRBJ2-7; 9 bases are a match to TRBD1. V was pared by 6 bases and J by 6 bases, with 9 bases of the junction left unmatched. This CDR3 is built from 13 residues. CDR1 DFQATT and CDR2 SNEGSKA come from the germline V gene (reference sequence). Here the CDR3 reads CSAPDRGGGEQYF. DNA of the CDR3: TGCAGTGCGCCGGACAGGGGAGGAGGCGAGCAGTACTTC.

This clonotype has a count of ten or more. This beta chain lies outside the target of a library built for alpha chains; its clone size means little. The V and J genes are TRBV5-5 and TRBJ1-4, with 9 positions matching TRBD1. In germline, CDR1 is SGHKS, CDR2 YYEKEE (reference sequence). J was trimmed by 0 bases and V by 4 bases; bases with no gene match: 4. CDR3 length: 16 amino acids. The CDR3 here is CASSAGQGSTNEKLFF. CDR3 DNA: TGTGCCAGCAGCGCGGGACAGGGTTCAACTAATGAAAAACTGTTTTTT.

In regard to this clonotype: Little can be read into the size of this beta chain, an off-target read in a library designed for alpha chains. This chain links TRBV5-6 with TRBJ2-5; D is perhaps TRBD1 (5 bases). The V gene's germline CDR1 is SGHDT and CDR2 YYEEEE. The CDR3 is 17 amino acids. The V and J ends lost 1 base and 0 bases respectively, with 16 bases between them. The CDR3 protein is CASSLNPRAGYQETQYF. CDR3 coding DNA: TGTGCCAGCAGCTTGAACCCCCGAGCAGGGTACCAAGAGACCCAGTACTTC. The full variable domain, rest sourced from reference TRBV5-6 and TRBJ2-5, is DAGVTQSPTHLIKTRGQQVTLRCSPKSGHDTVSWYQQALGQGPQFIFQYYEEEERQRGNFPDRFSGHQFPNYSSELNVNALLLGDSALYLCASSLNPRAGYQETQYFGPGTRLLVL.

This clonotype was counted between two and nine times. This beta chain is a stray read from a library made for alpha chains; its abundance is not meaningful. V and J are TRBV28 and TRBJ2-2; D is undetermined. V lost 7 bases and J 4 bases, leaving 7 bases between the germline ends. The CDR3 has 12 amino acids. Germline V gene sequence: CDR1 MDHEN, CDR2 SYDVKM. The CDR3 reads CASTWGTGELFF. In DNA, the CDR3 is TGTGCCAGCACCTGGGGCACCGGGGAGCTGTTTTTT.

This clonotype was picked up many times. This beta chain was picked up by a library intended for alpha chains and is off target, so its count carries little meaning. The rearrangement uses TRBV6-6 and TRBJ2-3; D ambiguous. V dropped 7 bases and J dropped 2 bases, with 13 bases sitting between them. The germline V gene encodes CDR1 MNHNY and CDR2 SVGAGI (reference sequence). The CDR3 totals 14 residues. The CDR3 nucleotides are TGTGCCAGCACCCCCGGGTCCCACACAGATACGCAGTATTTT. Translating gives CASTPGSHTDTQYF.

This clonotype was detected ten times or more. The library was built for alpha chains, so this beta chain is an off-target read and its size means little. The chain is built from TRBV5-1 and TRBJ1-5; 8 positions match TRBD1. Per the germline V gene, CDR1 is SGHRS and CDR2 is YFSETQ. The CDR3 contains 14 residues. The J segment lost 3 bases and the V segment lost 4 bases, leaving 3 bases of the junction unmatched. The CDR3 DNA reads as TGCGCCAGCAGCGTGACAGGGGACAATCAGCCCCAGCATTTT. Protein sequence: CASSVTGDNQPQHF.

The table lists this clonotype with many counts. This beta chain slipped into a library made for alpha chains as a stray read, so its size is not meaningful. The chain uses TRBV20-1 and TRBJ2-3; no definite D call. Germline V CDR1 and CDR2: DFQATT, SNEGSKA (reference sequence). This CDR3 region has 13 residues. Trimming left V 6 bases short and J 3 bases short, with 13 bases between. CDR3 DNA: TGCAGTGCCGACTTCCCGGGTACAGATACGCAGTATTTT. Translating it yields CSADFPGTDTQYF.

By sample share, this clonotype is medium-sized (0.01 to 0.1%). A library made for alpha chains picked up this beta chain off target, so its size means little. The chain couples TRBV11-2 to TRBJ2-1; D is perhaps TRBD2 (5 bases). Germline-derived CDR1 and CDR2 are SGHAT and FQNNGV. V was pared by 0 bases and J by 16 bases, with 16 bases between. This CDR3 is 13 amino acids long. The CDR3 is CASSLDPLAPRFF. As DNA, the CDR3 is TGTGCCAGCAGCTTAGACCCCCTAGCCCCCCGATTCTTC.

This clonotype has ten or more counts. This beta chain came through as a stray read in a library set up for alpha chains, and its size says little. This chain joins TRBV11-2 and TRBJ1-1; D unresolved. The CDR3 loop spans 19 amino acids. From germline, CDR1 is SGHAT and CDR2 FQNNGV. V lost 0 bases and J 2 bases, leaving 22 bases between the germline ends. The CDR3 loop reads CASSLDTRLSRQANTEAFF. The CDR3, as DNA: TGTGCCAGCAGCTTAGATACCAGACTGTCCCGTCAGGCAAACACTGAAGCTTTCTTT. Together with reference TRBV11-2 and TRBJ1-1, the CDR3 gives the full variable domain: EAGVAQSPRYKIIEKRQSVAFWCNPISGHATLYWYQQILGQGPKLLIQFQNNGVVDDSQLPKDRFSAERLKGVDSTLKIQPAKLEDSAVYLCASSLDTRLSRQANTEAFFGQGTRLTVV.

This clonotype was observed at least ten times. Found in a library prepared for alpha chains, this beta chain is an off-target read, and its abundance has little meaning. The rearrangement joins TRBV27 to TRBJ2-6; possible D gene TRBD1, 5 bases. The CDR3 has 15 residues. Germline V CDR1 and CDR2: MNHEY, SMNVEV (reference sequence). V was clipped by 6 bases and J by 4 bases, with 13 bases between them. CDR3 residues: CASRSGSEGANVLTF. CDR3 sequence (DNA): TGTGCCAGCAGGTCAGGGTCAGAGGGGGCCAACGTCCTGACTTTC.

Judged by abundance, this clonotype is medium-sized. This beta chain is an off-target read within a library intended for alpha chains, so its frequency means little. The CDR3 region is CASTPSGAYEQYF. CDR3 nucleotides: TGCGCCAGCACCCCGTCGGGGGCCTACGAGCAGTACTTC. The chain joins TRBV5-1 to TRBJ2-7; a possible D gene is TRBD2 (6 bases). The CDR3 totals 13 residues. The V end lost 6 bases, the J end lost 2 bases, and 12 bases lay between the germline ends. The germline V gene encodes CDR1 SGHRS and CDR2 YFSETQ. Based on the CDR3 plus reference TRBV5-1 and TRBJ2-7, the full variable domain is KAGVTQTPRYLIKTRGQQVTLSCSPISGHRSVSWYQQTPGQGLQFLFEYFSETQRNKGNFPGRFSGRQFSNSRSEMNVSTLELGDSALYLCASTPSGAYEQYFGPGTRLTVT.

With regard to this clonotype: For a library built for alpha chains, this beta chain is a stray read; little rests on its size. The chain links TRBV20-1 to TRBJ2-3; TRBD2 aligns across 10 bases. J gave up 3 bases and V 3 bases, and 12 bases lay outside the gene matches. The germline V gene encodes CDR1 DFQATT and CDR2 SNEGSKA (reference sequence). The CDR3 runs 17 residues. The CDR3 coding sequence is TGCAGTGCTAGTCCGGGGAGGGGAGCGGGAGGGACAGATACGCAGTATTTT. As protein: CSASPGRGAGGTDTQYF.

This clonotype was picked up a small number of times. The library was built for alpha chains, so this beta chain is an off-target read and its size means little. The rearrangement joins TRBV14 to TRBJ1-1; D remains unclear. Germline CDR1 SGHDN, CDR2 FVKESK. This CDR3 spans 13 amino acids. The V and J ends lost 1 base and 6 bases respectively, with 9 bases between them. Here the CDR3 reads CASSQVSSAEAFF. The CDR3 DNA sequence: TGTGCCAGCAGCCAAGTATCGTCAGCTGAAGCTTTCTTT.

This clonotype has a count of ten or more. The size of this beta chain means little, since it is a stray read in a library made for alpha chains. The chain is built from TRBV6-2 or TRBV6-3 and TRBJ2-5; no firm D call. Germline V gene lookup returns CDR1 MNHEY and CDR2 SVGEGT. There are 13 residues in the CDR3. Trimming removed 0 bases from V and 4 bases from J, with 6 bases in between. CDR3 sequence (DNA): TGTGCCAGCAGTTACTCGGTTAGAGAGACCCAGTACTTC. This translates into CASSYSVRETQYF.

This clonotype was found many times. A library made for alpha chains picked up this beta chain off target, so its size means little. This chain uses TRBV29-1 with TRBJ2-7; 7 nucleotides line up with TRBD1. Trimming removed 6 bases from V and 3 bases from J; junction bases left unmatched: 5. This CDR3 comprises 12 residues. CDR1 and CDR2 from the germline V gene are SQVTM and ANQGSEA. The CDR3 region is CSVDDRDYEQYF. The DNA for the CDR3 is TGCAGCGTGGATGACAGGGACTACGAGCAGTACTTC.

Many counts were recorded for this clonotype. Since the library was made to target alpha chains, this beta chain is a stray read and its abundance is not meaningful. This rearrangement joins TRBV5-1 to TRBJ2-3; possibly TRBD1 or TRBD2 for D (5 bases each). This CDR3 region has 11 residues. Trimming removed 3 bases from V and 6 bases from J, with 5 bases in between. The germline V gene has CDR1 SGHRS and CDR2 YFSETQ. The CDR3 DNA follows: TGCGCCAGCAGCTGGGGGGATACGCAGTATTTT. Residues: CASSWGDTQYF. Looking up the rest from reference TRBV5-1 and TRBJ2-3 gives the full variable domain: KAGVTQTPRYLIKTRGQQVTLSCSPISGHRSVSWYQQTPGQGLQFLFEYFSETQRNKGNFPGRFSGRQFSNSRSEMNVSTLELGDSALYLCASSWGDTQYFGPGTRLTVL.